The rows below give T cell receptor beta chains drawn from one sample of a study of shared clonotypes between healthy human individuals. Repertoires were generated with immunoSEQ multiplex PCR, while TCRdb's copy carries only in-frame clones and drops some. The repertoire holds 2,500,000 or so clones, more than 85% seen once, with 0.36% in the top ten. The sequencing input was naive CD4+ T cells from PBMCs. These receptors came from a man younger than 30 in good health. Some clones in this sample may be carry-over from other donors' samples. Both conserved end residues are part of each CDR3. Not all rows give a size; the values are once, few, many and, for expanded clones, a class.

V	size	J	length	CDR3
TRBV30	NA	TRBJ2-3	12	CAWSVQVDTQYF
TRBV28	NA	TRBJ2-3	14	CASHSDRVADTQYF
TRBV7-9	NA	TRBJ1-1	15	CASSPRQGANTEAFF
TRBV7-8	once	TRBJ2-2	17	CASSLRTTGGPSGELFF
TRBV6-5	NA	TRBJ2-1	15	CASSYSPTTNNEQFF
TRBV27	NA	TRBJ1-5	16	CASSLRLGGGNQPQHF
TRBV7-2	NA	TRBJ2-7	14	CASSSERGPYEQYF
TRBV14	NA	TRBJ2-5	13	CASSPTHLTTQYF
TRBV19	NA	TRBJ1-5	17	CASSSDRGPYSNQPQHF
TRBV6-5	NA	TRBJ1-2	13	CASSIYRNYGYTF
TRBV10-2	NA	TRBJ1-2	15	CASVPTGGAPHGYTF
TRBV5-1	NA	TRBJ2-2	14	CASSPRGDTGELFF
TRBV10-2	NA	TRBJ2-7	14	CASNPATGFGEQYF
TRBV7-2	NA	TRBJ1-1	11	CASTPHFEAFF
TRBV6-6	NA	TRBJ2-3	16	CASSPRLAGVGDTQYF
TRBV10-3	NA	TRBJ2-7	15	CAISEPDRASYEQYF
TRBV5-1	NA	TRBJ2-5	15	CASSRDRGPGETQYF
TRBV11-1	once	TRBJ2-7	14	CASSIRDTYYEQYF
TRBV7-9	once	TRBJ2-3	15	CASSLLLKGTDTQYF
TRBV21-1	NA	TRBJ2-3	16	CASSNRDRGSTDTQYF
TRBV6-5	NA	TRBJ2-7	14	CASSTHGRTYEQYF
TRBV30	NA	TRBJ1-4	13	CAWSSGGNEKLFF
TRBV4-2	once	TRBJ1-2	16	CASSQTRGQGADGYTF
TRBV2	once	TRBJ2-5	16	CASSEGPGGIGETQYF
TRBV7-3	NA	TRBJ2-2	21	CASSLNPRTAGVGANTGELFF
TRBV14	NA	TRBJ2-5	15	CASSFSGLIQETQYF
TRBV13	NA	TRBJ2-6	17	CASTMDREASGANVLTF
TRBV7-2	NA	TRBJ2-1	14	CASSLGTSIHEQFF
TRBV28	NA	TRBJ2-7	13	CASSSGESYEQYF
TRBV7-3	NA	TRBJ2-7	15	CASSITGRGVYEQYF
TRBV14	NA	TRBJ2-1	13	CASQAGRYNEQFF
TRBV28	NA	TRBJ2-2	17	CASSLSGGPRNTGELFF
TRBV28	NA	TRBJ2-5	14	CATKTGSGVETQYF
TRBV28	NA	TRBJ2-7	12	CASSIFNYEQYF
TRBV27	NA	TRBJ1-1	13	CASSRTGGTEAFF
TRBV28	NA	TRBJ1-2	15	CASSLSTGGERGYTF
TRBV6-1	NA	TRBJ2-5	13	CASSEGWIETQYF
TRBV6-1	once	TRBJ2-3	14	CASSELAQRDTQYF
TRBV7-3	once	TRBJ2-1	16	CASSLMGGGSDNEQFF